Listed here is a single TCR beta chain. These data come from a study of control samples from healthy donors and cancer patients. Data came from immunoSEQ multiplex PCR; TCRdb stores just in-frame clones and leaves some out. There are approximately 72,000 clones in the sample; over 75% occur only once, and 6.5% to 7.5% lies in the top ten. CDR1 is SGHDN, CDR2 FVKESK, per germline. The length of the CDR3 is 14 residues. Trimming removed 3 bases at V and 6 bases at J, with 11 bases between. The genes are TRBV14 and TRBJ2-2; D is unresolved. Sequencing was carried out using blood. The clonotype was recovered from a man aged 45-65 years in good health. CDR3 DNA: TGTGCCAGCAGCCATGACATTTTTTCCGGGGAGCTGTTTTTT. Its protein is CASSHDIFSGELFF.